This paragraph covers one T cell receptor (beta chain) sequence. The data were taken from a study of blood T cell repertoires in COVID-19. Measured with immunoSEQ multiplex PCR; TCRdb has only the in-frame clones, and not every one. This repertoire shows 150,000 to 200,000 clones, roughly 90% found once; its top ten account for 1.2%. V was pared by 2 bases and J by 2 bases, with 13 bases of the junction left unmatched. This CDR3 region has 18 residues. Per the germline V gene, CDR1 is SGHTA and CDR2 is FQGNSA. Source material: PBMCs or T cells enriched from blood (not recorded which). J is TRBJ2-3 and V is TRBV7-2; 7 bases fit TRBD1. This sequence originates from a human donor with acute COVID-19. The donor label of this sample is uncertain. The CDR3 reads CASSLQTGALPPTDTQYF. The CDR3 coding sequence is TGTGCCAGCAGCTTACAAACAGGGGCTCTGCCCCCCACAGATACGCAGTATTTT.